This TCR beta chain was sequenced during a study of T cells in narcolepsy. Study-level results: Same-patient CSF and blood CD4+ T cell clonotypes included HCRT-specific and TRIB2-specific autoreactive ones.

This clone came up once. The target antigen is unknown. Here immunoSEQ multiplex PCR was the method, and the copy in TCRdb shows in-frame clones only, minus some. The sample lists roughly 30,000 clones, roughly 80% occurring once. The CDR3 sequence is 11 residues long. Trimming pared 3 bases from V and 5 bases from J, leaving 5 bases between. CDR1 and CDR2 from the germline V gene are MNHEY and SVGAGI. The TCR was taken from a human donor in good health. Sequences were obtained from memory (CD45RA-) CD4+ T cells from blood. The rearrangement links TRBV6-5 to TRBJ2-7; unclear D gene. The chain's CDR3 is CASSYLNEQYF. DNA for the CDR3: TGTGCCAGCAGTTATCTTAACGAGCAGTACTTC.